The clone carrying this T cell receptor beta chain came up many times. This entry is derived from a study of regulatory T cells in long-lasting Graves disease. The CDR3 has 14 amino acids. The trim removed 6 bases at V and 7 bases at J, leaving 10 bases unmatched. Germline lookup yields CDR1 MNHNS and CDR2 SASEGT. For TCR beta, libraries came from iRepertoire HTBI primers and Arm-PCR of CDR3 regions. TCRdb recomputed calls from the multiplex PCR reads with MiXCR, one row per CDR3 protein. The sample includes 500,000 or so distinct CDR3 sequences, 16% seen only once; the top ten take 12%. Time point specified: newly diagnosed GD, antithyroid drugs for less than 3 months. PBMC RNA served as the TCR library source. In addition, the sample was reused for a study of T cells in Graves' hyperthyroidism and ophthalmopathy. Per that study: The hyperthyroidism patients had all been newly diagnosed, and their disease duration was under 2 months. Their ages ranged from 18 to 65 years. Researchers ran a first-round RT-PCR on the TCR CDR3 using the HTBI primer set.

This material consisted of peripheral blood mononuclear cells (PBMCs), taken at new diagnosis, from a patient treated with antithyroid drugs. The sequence was collected from a man aged 40-49 years with Graves disease. V is TRBV6-1 and J is TRBJ2-5; 8 bases agree with TRBD1. The CDR3 spells CASSSGTGRGTQYF. The CDR3 nucleotides read TGTGCCAGCAGCTCCGGGACAGGACGAGGGACCCAGTACTTC.